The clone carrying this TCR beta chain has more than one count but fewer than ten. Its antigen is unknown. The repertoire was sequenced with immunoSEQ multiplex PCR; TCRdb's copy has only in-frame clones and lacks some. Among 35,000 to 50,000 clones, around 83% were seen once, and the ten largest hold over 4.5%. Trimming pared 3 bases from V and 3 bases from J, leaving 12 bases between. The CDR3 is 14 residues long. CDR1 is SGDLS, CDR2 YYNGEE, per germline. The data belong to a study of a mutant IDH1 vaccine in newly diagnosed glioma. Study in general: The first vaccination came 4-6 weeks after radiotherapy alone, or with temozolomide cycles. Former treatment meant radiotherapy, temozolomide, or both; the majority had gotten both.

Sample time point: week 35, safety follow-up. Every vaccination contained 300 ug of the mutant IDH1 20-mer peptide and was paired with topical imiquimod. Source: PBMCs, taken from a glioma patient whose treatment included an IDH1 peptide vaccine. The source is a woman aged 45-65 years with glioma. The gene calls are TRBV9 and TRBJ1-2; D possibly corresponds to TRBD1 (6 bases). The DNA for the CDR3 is TGTGCCAGCAGCGCCACAGGGCCCGACTATGGCTACACCTTC. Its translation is CASSATGPDYGYTF.